The 24 T cell receptor beta chains in this list originate from one sample, sequenced in a study of cytomegalovirus exposure and HLA in healthy donors. TCRdb's copy holds only in-frame clones and misses some; the assay was immunoSEQ multiplex PCR. The sample holds 150,000 to 200,000 clones, 85% seen once. Sequencing input: PBMCs. The source of these receptors is a man younger than 40 in good health and CMV-seropositive.

This rearrangement joins TRBV9 to TRBJ1-2; a possible D gene is TRBD1 (6 bases). This CDR3 is 16 amino acids long. The germline V gene encodes CDR1 SGDLS and CDR2 YYNGEE. Trimming removed 4 bases from V and 8 bases from J, with 24 bases in between. The CDR3 DNA follows: TGTGCCAGCAGCCACGGGGGGGCGACGGCCGAGTGGGGCTACACCTTC. Protein product: CASSHGGATAEWGYTF.

The chain employs TRBV9 and TRBJ2-6; no firm D call. The CDR3 totals 16 residues. Germline CDR1 and CDR2: SGDLS and YYNGEE. The V and J ends lost 0 bases and 1 base respectively, with 8 bases between them. The CDR3 DNA reads TGTGCCAGCAGCGTAGTATTCGCGTCTGGGGCCAACGTCCTGACTTTC. This gives the protein CASSVVFASGANVLTF.

The CDR3 spells CASGTGGEQYF. The CDR3 DNA is TGTGCCAGCGGGACAGGGGGCGAGCAGTACTTC. J is TRBJ2-7 and V is TRBV9; 11 bases map to TRBD1. The CDR3 covers 11 residues. CDR1 is SGDLS and CDR2 is YYNGEE in the germline V gene. V was pared by 7 bases and J by 6 bases, with 0 bases of the junction left unmatched.

The V call is TRBV11-3, the J call TRBJ2-1, with D possibly being TRBD2 (5 bases). Deletions cut 4 bases from V and 0 bases from J, with 13 bases between. The CDR3 runs to 16 residues. Germline CDR1 SGHNT, CDR2 YENEEA. The CDR3 loop is CASSSRTGSSYNEQFF. CDR3 DNA: TGTGCCAGCAGCTCTCGGACGGGGAGCTCCTACAATGAGCAGTTCTTC.

V gene TRBV25-1 combines with J gene TRBJ2-1; tentative D call: TRBD2 (7 bases). The CDR3 has 15 amino acids. V was trimmed by 9 bases and J by 4 bases, leaving 19 bases between them. Germline V gene lookup returns CDR1 MGHDK and CDR2 SYGVNS. CDR3 in DNA: TGTGCCAGGGATCGAGGGGGGGGTGCATACAATGAGCAGTTCTTC. This encodes CARDRGGGAYNEQFF.

V is TRBV5-6 and J is TRBJ2-1; 8 bases align to TRBD2. V dropped 5 bases and J dropped 0; count of bases not matched to a gene: 7. Looked up from germline, CDR1 is SGHDT and CDR2 is YYEEEE. The CDR3 consists of 16 residues. Here the CDR3 reads CASRLRRGASYNEQFF. The CDR3 DNA reads TGTGCCAGCAGATTGAGGCGGGGGGCCTCCTACAATGAGCAGTTCTTC.

About this clone: This could be a read error, since a much larger clone is one nucleotide away. The sample carries other DNA sequences with the same CDR3. This chain uses TRBV9 with TRBJ2-7; TRBD2 aligns across 7 bases. Germline CDR1 is SGDLS and CDR2 is YYNGEE. CDR3 length equals 13 residues. J gave up 2 bases and V 4 bases, and 3 bases lay outside the gene matches. The CDR3 nucleotides are TGTGCCAGCAGCCCCGGGGGGACCTACGAGCAGTACTTC. This encodes CASSPGGTYEQYF. Full variable domain (remainder filled in from reference TRBV9 and TRBJ2-7): DSGVTQTPKHLITATGQRVTLRCSPRSGDLSVYWYQQSLDQGLQFLIQYYNGEERAKGNILERFSAQQFPDLHSELNLSSLELGDSALYFCASSPGGTYEQYFGPGTRLTVT.

A few counts support this clone. V usage is TRBV7-3 and J usage is TRBJ1-6, with 7 bases identical to TRBD1. V trimming: 2 bases; J trimming: 8 bases; junction bases outside the gene matches: 6. CDR3 length: 15 residues. The V gene's germline CDR1 is SGHTA and CDR2 FQGTGA. The DNA of the CDR3 is TGTGCCAGCAGCTTACAAGGGGGCTCTGATTCACCCCTCCACTTT. Residues: CASSLQGGSDSPLHF.

This clone was found a few times. The chain links TRBV4-3 to TRBJ1-6; no clear D gene. CDR3 length: 15 amino acids. Germline lookup yields CDR1 LGHNA and CDR2 YSLEER. The germline V and J ends were trimmed by 0 bases and 3 bases, with 6 bases remaining between them. CDR3 protein: CASSQEGRYNSPLHF. Here the CDR3 DNA reads TGCGCCAGCAGCCAAGAGGGCCGCTATAATTCACCCCTCCACTTT.

J is TRBJ1-6 and V is TRBV10-1, with D maybe TRBD1 (6 bases). This CDR3 spans 13 amino acids. V shed 4 bases and J shed 9 bases, with 10 bases lying between them. Per the germline V gene, CDR1 is WNHNN and CDR2 is SYGVQD (reference sequence). The CDR3 loop reads CASSAGEGSPLHF. CDR3 in DNA: TGCGCCAGCAGTGCAGGGGAAGGTTCACCCCTCCACTTT.

This clone was seen a few times. This chain links TRBV7-3 with TRBJ2-2; 13 bases align to TRBD2. Germline values: CDR1 SGHTA, CDR2 FQGTGA. The CDR3 contains 18 residues. J was trimmed by 4 bases and V by 3 bases; bases with no gene match: 8. Here the CDR3 reads CASSFRLAGGGGTGELFF. DNA for the CDR3: TGTGCCAGCAGCTTTCGACTAGCGGGGGGCGGGGGCACCGGGGAGCTGTTTTTT.

This chain joins TRBV4-1 and TRBJ1-2, with 9 bases fitting TRBD1. The CDR3 consists of 14 residues. J gave up 2 bases and V 4 bases, and 2 bases lay outside the gene matches. The germline V gene encodes CDR1 MGHRA and CDR2 YSYEKL. The CDR3 sequence: CASSPGQGNYGYTF. CDR3 in DNA: TGCGCCAGCAGCCCTGGACAGGGGAACTATGGCTACACCTTC.

This clone was found once. V gene TRBV7-2 combines with J gene TRBJ1-2; D is unresolved. This CDR3 comprises 15 residues. The V and J ends lost 2 bases and 5 bases respectively, with 15 bases between them. Germline lookup yields CDR1 SGHTA and CDR2 FQGNSA. The CDR3 sequence is CASSLYAGFDYGYTF. The DNA of the CDR3 is TGTGCCAGCAGCTTATACGCAGGCTTTGATTATGGCTACACCTTC.

The chain carries TRBV13 and TRBJ2-5, with a weak D call TRBD1 (5 bases). Trimming pared 5 bases from V and 4 bases from J, leaving 8 bases between. Germline V gives CDR1 PRHDT, CDR2 FYEKMQ (reference sequence). This CDR3 contains 12 residues. This chain's CDR3 is CASSPRAETQYF. The CDR3 DNA follows: TGTGCCAGCAGCCCCAGGGCAGAGACCCAGTACTTC.

The chain employs TRBV2 and TRBJ2-3; TRBD2 agrees at 8 bases. After removal of 8 bases from V and 3 bases from J, the junction contained 10 bases not matched to a gene. The CDR3 length is 15 residues. Germline assignment: CDR1 SNHLY and CDR2 FYNNEI. The CDR3 loop reads CASGTSGGSTDTQYF. The CDR3 nucleotides are TGTGCCAGCGGAACGAGCGGGGGATCTACAGATACGCAGTATTTT.

The gene calls are TRBV12-5 and TRBJ2-2, with 11 bases lining up with TRBD1. J was trimmed by 0 bases and V by 6 bases; bases with no gene match: 9. The germline CDR1 and CDR2 sequences are LGHNT and FRNRAP. The CDR3 is made up of 18 amino acids. The CDR3 DNA sequence: TGTGCTAGTGGCTGGCCCCGGACAGGGGGCGCGAACACCGGGGAGCTGTTTTTT. This sequence encodes CASGWPRTGGANTGELFF.

The CDR3 spells CASSLAGATYEQYF. The CDR3, as DNA: TGTGCCAGCAGCTTAGCGGGCGCAACCTACGAGCAGTACTTC. The chain recombines TRBV7-2 with TRBJ2-7; D is unclear. Between the trimmed V and J ends, which lost 0 bases and 2 bases, there was a span of 8 bases. CDR3 length: 14 amino acids. CDR1 and CDR2 from the germline V gene are SGHTA and FQGNSA.

The chain carries TRBV10-1 and TRBJ2-7, with D possibly being TRBD1 (5 bases). Germline-derived CDR1 and CDR2 are WNHNN and SYGVQD (reference sequence). The CDR3 extends over 16 amino acids. The V end lost 6 bases, the J end lost 0 bases, and 18 bases lay between the germline ends. The CDR3 here is CASSVGRVGPSYEQYF. In nucleotides, the CDR3 is TGCGCCAGCAGCGTGGGCAGGGTCGGACCCTCCTACGAGCAGTACTTC.

The V gene is TRBV7-9, the J gene TRBJ1-1; 7 positions agree with TRBD1. The CDR3 length is 13 residues. Germline loops: CDR1 SEHNR, CDR2 FQNEAQ (reference sequence). V gave up 4 bases and J gave up 3 bases; unmatched junction bases: 2. The CDR3, as DNA: TGTGCCAGCAGCTCTGACAGGGACACTGAAGCTTTCTTT. This gives the protein CASSSDRDTEAFF.

CDR3 loop: CASSVDRVSYEQYF. The CDR3 bases are TGTGCCAGCAGCGTAGACAGGGTCTCCTACGAGCAGTACTTC. The chain uses TRBV9 and TRBJ2-7, with a tentative D call TRBD1 (6 bases). Germline CDR1 SGDLS, CDR2 YYNGEE. This CDR3 comprises 14 residues. V gave up 0 bases and J gave up 0 bases, with 7 bases separating them. The full variable domain, in which reference TRBV9 and TRBJ2-7 provide the parts outside the CDR3, is DSGVTQTPKHLITATGQRVTLRCSPRSGDLSVYWYQQSLDQGLQFLIQYYNGEERAKGNILERFSAQQFPDLHSELNLSSLELGDSALYFCASSVDRVSYEQYFGPGTRLTVT.

As DNA, the CDR3 is TGTGCCAGCAGGGGACTAGCGGCGAACCTAGATACGCAGTATTTT. It translates to CASRGLAANLDTQYF. This sequence joins TRBV6-1 and TRBJ2-3, with 11 bases aligning to TRBD2. Looked up from germline, CDR1 is MNHNS and CDR2 is SASEGT. CDR3 size: 15 residues. With 6 bases clipped from V and 5 bases from J, the junction kept 7 bases outside the gene matches.

V and J are TRBV6-1 and TRBJ1-2, with 7 bases identical to TRBD1. The germline gives CDR1 MNHNS, CDR2 SASEGT. Trimming took 2 bases from V and 7 from J; bases not matched to a gene: 13. This CDR3 spans 16 amino acids. For the CDR3, the DNA is TGTGCCAGCAGTGAAATACCGGGACAGTTCGGGAGTGGCTACACCTTC. It specifies CASSEIPGQFGSGYTF.

The chain couples TRBV10-3 to TRBJ2-7, with 10 nucleotides matching TRBD2. This CDR3 is 14 amino acids long. Germline values: CDR1 ENHRY, CDR2 SYGVKD. The V segment lost 5 bases and the J segment 0 bases; nucleotides outside the gene matches: 1. In DNA form, the CDR3 reads TGTGCCATCAGTCTAGCGGGGGACTCCTACGAGCAGTACTTC. Its protein is CAISLAGDSYEQYF.

The chain recombines TRBV29-1 with TRBJ1-2; TRBD1 matches at 8 bases. From germline, CDR1 is SQVTM and CDR2 ANQGSEA. This CDR3 region has 14 residues. The J segment lost 2 bases and the V segment lost 7 bases, leaving 9 bases of the junction unmatched. The CDR3 is CSAIGQGFNYGYTF. CDR3 sequence (DNA): TGCAGCGCTATCGGACAGGGATTCAACTATGGCTACACCTTC.